Listed below are T cell receptor beta chains from one sample, sequenced in a study of T cells in localized non-small cell lung cancer. Measured with immunoSEQ multiplex PCR; TCRdb has only the in-frame clones, and not every one. The table records 15,000 to 25,000 clones, 83% of them present only once. The specimen comprised peripheral blood, sampled before any cancer treatment. Receptors originate from a man between 40 and 70 years old with stage I lung adenocarcinoma. CDR3s include the opening cysteine and the closing phenylalanine or tryptophan. Fields, in order: V gene, J gene, D gene, CDR3 protein. D genes are given only for firm matches.

>TRBV7-9|TRBJ2-7|NA
CASSLSQARPLEQYF
>TRBV7-9|TRBJ2-6|TRBD1
CASIQSRDRGNPGANVLTF
>TRBV19|TRBJ2-7|TRBD2
CASSRTSGSAYEQYF
>TRBV4-1|TRBJ1-3|NA
CASSQVGEDTIYF
>TRBV20-1|TRBJ1-2|NA
CSASGGAVYTF
>TRBV9|TRBJ2-7|NA
CGSVGVGSYEQYF
>TRBV28|TRBJ2-7|NA
CASSLGGGLTYEQYF
>TRBV2|TRBJ2-1|TRBD2
CASSRAIAGSYNEQFF
>TRBV11-2|TRBJ2-7|NA
CASSFKGGGYEQYF
>TRBV10-1|TRBJ2-4|TRBD2
CARGLAGGPSKNIQYF
>TRBV5-1|TRBJ2-3|TRBD2
CASSLDWTSGGSSTDTQYF
>TRBV19|TRBJ2-3|TRBD2
CASSIRTSGSWTDTQYF
>TRBV5-4|TRBJ2-3|NA
CASSPTLTSTDTQYF
>TRBV5-8|TRBJ1-1|NA
CASNPRGTTEAFF
>TRBV28|TRBJ1-2|NA
CASSLHGQGFNGYTF
>TRBV5-1|TRBJ2-5|NA
CASRLASQETQYF
>TRBV19|TRBJ2-5|TRBD1
CASSITGTGQRYQETQYF
>TRBV4-1|TRBJ1-1|NA
CASSQEEIYTEAFF
>TRBV6-5|TRBJ2-5|NA
CASSYGKETQYF
>TRBV6-5|TRBJ1-2|NA
CASSPQGMHGYTF
>TRBV28|TRBJ2-1|NA
CASSSTDYLSYNEQFF
>TRBV6-1|TRBJ1-2|TRBD1
CASKGQVNDYGYTF
>TRBV7-2|TRBJ2-1|NA
CASSPHPAGRSYNEQFF
>TRBV5-1|TRBJ2-1|TRBD1
CASSLGGQDYNEQFF
>TRBV4-3|TRBJ2-7|NA
CASSPTGTVTYEQYF
>TRBV28|TRBJ2-4|TRBD2
CASSPPAGGGENIQYF
>TRBV4-2|TRBJ2-1|TRBD1
CASSQVGTVYNEQFF
>TRBV7-9|TRBJ1-6|TRBD1
CASSSGDSNSPLHF
>TRBV2|TRBJ2-6|NA
CASSGSSGANVLTF
>TRBV15|TRBJ2-3|NA
CATSRDPVVTDTQYF
>TRBV2|TRBJ1-2|NA
CASSEAGYGYTF
>TRBV9|TRBJ2-1|NA
CASSVRDHNEQFF
>TRBV18|TRBJ2-3|NA
CASSPSAPSTDTQYF
>TRBV6-1|TRBJ1-6|NA
CASSEVGGSSYNSPLHF
>TRBV25-1|TRBJ1-2|TRBD1
CASRGTGANYGYTF
>TRBV6-1|TRBJ2-1|NA
CASRDSRLGYNEQFF
>TRBV4-1|TRBJ2-5|TRBD1
CASSQAGQGGQETQYF
>TRBV27|TRBJ2-7|NA
CASSIASGYEQYF
>TRBV5-6|TRBJ2-1|NA
CASSQGLNEQFF
>TRBV14|TRBJ2-2|NA
CASSQPPAAGKAGELFF
>TRBV4-2|TRBJ2-2|NA
CASSHREGGVTGELFF
>TRBV4-1|TRBJ2-2|TRBD2
CASSHRLAGGPMNTGELFF
>TRBV5-1|TRBJ1-1|TRBD1
CASSHRTGQKNTEAFF
>TRBV28|TRBJ1-3|NA
CAGTQGSGNTIYF
>TRBV28|TRBJ2-2|TRBD1
CASTGTVPTGKLFF
>TRBV5-4|TRBJ2-7|TRBD1
CASSPGQAGYEQYF
>TRBV7-8|TRBJ2-5|TRBD2
CASILGASGGTQYF
>TRBV5-1|TRBJ2-3|NA
CASSLGRAADTQYF
>TRBV2|TRBJ1-5|NA
CASSGGGGNQPQHF
>TRBV27|TRBJ1-1|NA
CASSFTGTSEAFF
>TRBV28|TRBJ2-7|TRBD1
CASSLDRGPIEQYF
>TRBV7-6|TRBJ1-1|TRBD1
CASSLVGQGATEAFF
>TRBV25-1|TRBJ2-1|TRBD2
CASSLTRGTSYNEQFF
>TRBV6-5|TRBJ2-1|NA
CASSYPGSATNEQFF
>TRBV28|TRBJ1-2|NA
CASSPDGYGYTF